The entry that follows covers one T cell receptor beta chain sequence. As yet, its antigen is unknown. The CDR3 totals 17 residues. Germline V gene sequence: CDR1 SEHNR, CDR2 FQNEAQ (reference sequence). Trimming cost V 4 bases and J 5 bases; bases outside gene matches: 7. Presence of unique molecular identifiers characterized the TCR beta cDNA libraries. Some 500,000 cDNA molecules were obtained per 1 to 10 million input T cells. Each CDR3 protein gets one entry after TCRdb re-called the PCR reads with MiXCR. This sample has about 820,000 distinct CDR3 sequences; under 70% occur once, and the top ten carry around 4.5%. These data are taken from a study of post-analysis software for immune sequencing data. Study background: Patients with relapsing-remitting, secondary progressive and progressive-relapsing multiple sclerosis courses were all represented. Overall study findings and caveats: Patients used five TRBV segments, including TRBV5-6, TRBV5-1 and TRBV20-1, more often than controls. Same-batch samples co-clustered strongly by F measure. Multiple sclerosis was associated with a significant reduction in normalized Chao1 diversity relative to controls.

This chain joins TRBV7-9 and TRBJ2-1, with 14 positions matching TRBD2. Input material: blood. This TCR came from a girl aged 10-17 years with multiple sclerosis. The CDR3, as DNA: TGTGCCAGCAGCTGGGGGACTAGCGGGGGACAGGACAATGAGCAGTTCTTC. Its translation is CASSWGTSGGQDNEQFF.